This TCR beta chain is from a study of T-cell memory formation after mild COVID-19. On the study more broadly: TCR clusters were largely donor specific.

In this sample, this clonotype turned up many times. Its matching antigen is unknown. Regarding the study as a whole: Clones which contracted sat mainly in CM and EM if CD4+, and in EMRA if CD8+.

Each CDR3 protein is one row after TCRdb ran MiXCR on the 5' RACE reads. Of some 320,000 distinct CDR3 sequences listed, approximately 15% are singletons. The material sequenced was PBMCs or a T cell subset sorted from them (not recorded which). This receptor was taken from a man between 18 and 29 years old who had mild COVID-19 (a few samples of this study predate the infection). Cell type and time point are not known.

The CDR3 DNA follows: TGCGCCAGCAGTTTCAGGGTCGGCACCGGGGAGCTGTTTTTT. It encodes CASSFRVGTGELFF. The chain joins TRBV4-3 to TRBJ2-2; tentatively, D is TRBD1 (5 bases). This CDR3 contains 14 residues. Germline assignment: CDR1 LGHNA and CDR2 YSLEER. V lost 6 bases, J lost 4 bases, and 12 bases lay in between.